This T cell receptor beta chain was captured in a study of blood T cells in healthy people across ages. General observations from the study: Researchers said unsorted PBMCs prevented a conclusive naive versus antigen-experienced comparison.

The second PCR ran about 6 to 12 cycles with a sample-barcoded 5' primer and J-beta primers. TCRdb re-derived calls from the 5' RACE reads in MiXCR, one entry per CDR3 protein. The repertoire includes approximately 1.5 million distinct CDR3 sequences, roughly 43% of them detected once, and over 3.5% sits in the top ten. This clonotype was observed a handful of times. Its specificity is unknown. PBMCs were isolated at a quantity of at least 6.5 million per sample. V dropped 4 bases and J dropped 9; count of bases not matched to a gene: 14. The CDR3 length is 15 residues. Germline-derived CDR1 and CDR2 are DFQATT and SNEGSKA (reference sequence).

The chain uses TRBV20-1 and TRBJ2-5; 10 bases align to TRBD2. This sequence originates from a woman between 18 and 29 years old in good health. The sequencing input was blood. The CDR3 DNA reads TGCAGTGCTACTCCCTTTCTAGCGGGAGCGGGGTCCCAGTACTTC. Residues: CSATPFLAGAGSQYF.